Following are 20 T cell receptor beta chains from one sample sequenced in a study of T cell responses to AZD1222 COVID-19 vaccine. Repertoires were generated with immunoSEQ multiplex PCR, while TCRdb's copy carries only in-frame clones and drops some. The sample gives around 70,000 clones, about nine tenths of which show up once; 2% to 2.5% is in the top ten. Here the sequenced sample was peripheral blood, taken on day 0 of AZD1222 vaccination. The receptors derive from an adult in good health.

This clone was picked up a small number of times. The rearrangement links TRBV6-2 or TRBV6-3 to TRBJ2-5; D remains ambiguous. CDR3 length: 15 residues. V dropped 6 bases and J dropped 1 base, with 15 bases sitting between them. The germline CDR1 and CDR2 sequences are MNHEY and SVGEGT. CDR3 DNA sequence: TGTGCCAGCAGCCTCAGGACCTATATCCAAGAGACCCAGTACTTC. Protein product: CASSLRTYIQETQYF.

The chain links TRBV30 to TRBJ2-7; 9 bases agree with TRBD1. The CDR3 extends over 14 amino acids. The germline gives CDR1 GTSNPN, CDR2 SVGIG (reference sequence). With V trimmed by 2 bases and J by 2 bases, 4 bases remained unmatched. The CDR3 loop reads CAWSLGTGTYEQYF. As DNA, the CDR3 is TGTGCCTGGAGTCTAGGGACAGGGACCTACGAGCAGTACTTC. Full variable domain (remainder filled in from reference TRBV30 and TRBJ2-7): SQTIHQWPATLVQPVGSPLSLECTVEGTSNPNLYWYRQAAGRGLQLLFYSVGIGQISSEVPQNLSASRPQDRQFILSSKKLLLSDSGFYLCAWSLGTGTYEQYFGPGTRLTVT.

The chain couples TRBV19 to TRBJ1-1; D is perhaps TRBD1 (5 bases). Trimming took off 6 bases at V and 7 bases at J, with 18 bases between the two ends. Germline V gives CDR1 LNHDA, CDR2 SQIVND (reference sequence). The CDR3 extends over 14 amino acids. Here the CDR3 reads CASSGALRAREAFF. CDR3 nucleotide sequence: TGTGCCAGTAGCGGAGCCCTCAGGGCCCGTGAAGCTTTCTTT.

The rearrangement uses TRBV2 and TRBJ1-5; D is ambiguous. Germline-derived CDR1 and CDR2 are SNHLY and FYNNEI. The CDR3 spans 15 residues. V shed 5 bases and J shed 7 bases, with 18 bases lying between them. The CDR3, as DNA: TGTGCCAGCAGTTGGACGGGTATATCGGGGCAGCCCCAGCATTTT. It yields the protein CASSWTGISGQPQHF.

The rearrangement uses TRBV2 and TRBJ2-1; no clear D gene. Germline V gene lookup returns CDR1 SNHLY and CDR2 FYNNEI. V lost 6 bases, J lost 4 bases, and 7 bases lay in between. The CDR3 has 12 residues. Here the CDR3 reads CASRDPYNEQFF. In nucleotides, the CDR3 is TGTGCCAGCAGGGACCCATACAATGAGCAGTTCTTC.

The chain recombines TRBV28 with TRBJ2-1; the match to TRBD2 covers 9 bases. The J segment lost 9 bases and the V segment lost 3 bases, leaving 9 bases of the junction unmatched. The CDR3 covers 15 residues. Germline V gene lookup returns CDR1 MDHEN and CDR2 SYDVKM. The DNA for the CDR3 is TGTGCCAGCAGTTTTCCTAGCGGGGTTCGCGTTGAGCAGTTCTTC. It specifies CASSFPSGVRVEQFF.

This clone was detected once. This chain links TRBV6-5 with TRBJ2-2; the D gene is possibly TRBD2 (5 bases). Germline V gene data show CDR1 as MNHEY and CDR2 as SVGAGI. Trimming cost V 6 bases and J 8 bases, with 16 bases left between them. The CDR3 covers 14 residues. CDR3 in DNA: TGTGCCAGCAGCCGGAGTGAGGGCGGTGGGGAGCTGTTTTTT. It is translated as CASSRSEGGGELFF.

The V and J genes are TRBV19 and TRBJ2-7; 7 bases fit TRBD1. CDR1 is LNHDA and CDR2 is SQIVND in the germline V gene (reference sequence). Germline trimming cut 6 bases from V and 7 bases from J; bases unmatched to any gene: 9. The CDR3 runs 13 residues. The CDR3 loop reads CASSQGVQGEQYF. The CDR3 coding sequence is TGTGCCAGTAGCCAGGGGGTCCAGGGGGAGCAGTACTTC.

This rearrangement joins TRBV5-4 to TRBJ2-1; 7 nucleotides align to TRBD1. CDR1 SGHNT and CDR2 YYREEE come from the germline V gene (reference sequence). The CDR3 length is 15 residues. V lost 2 bases, J lost 0 bases, and 2 bases stayed unmatched. CDR3 sequence reads: CASSLQGNSYNEQFF. The DNA of the CDR3 is TGTGCCAGCAGCTTACAGGGGAACTCCTACAATGAGCAGTTCTTC. Together with reference TRBV5-4 and TRBJ2-1, the CDR3 gives the full variable domain: ETGVTQSPTHLIKTRGQQVTLRCSSQSGHNTVSWYQQALGQGPQFIFQYYREEENGRGNFPPRFSGLQFPNYSSELNVNALELDDSALYLCASSLQGNSYNEQFFGPGTRLTVL.

The chain recombines TRBV30 with TRBJ1-2; D is uncertain. Trimming took 0 bases from V and 4 from J, leaving 18 bases between them. From germline, CDR1 is GTSNPN and CDR2 SVGIG (reference sequence). The CDR3 has 16 residues. CDR3: CAWSVVRTDQPYGYTF. CDR3 nucleotides: TGTGCCTGGAGTGTAGTCAGAACCGATCAGCCCTATGGCTACACCTTC.

The CDR3 spells CASSAGRSSNQPQHF. In DNA form, the CDR3 reads TGTGCCAGCAGCGCAGGACGGAGTAGCAATCAGCCCCAGCATTTT. This chain links TRBV7-9 with TRBJ1-5; D is unresolved. The CDR3 sequence is 15 residues long. Looked up from germline, CDR1 is SEHNR and CDR2 is FQNEAQ (reference sequence). V was pared by 5 bases and J by 0 bases, with 11 bases between.

This chain uses TRBV27 with TRBJ2-7, with D perhaps given as TRBD1 or TRBD2 (5 bases each). The length of the CDR3 is 14 residues. V shed 2 bases and J shed 6 bases, with 14 bases lying between them. Germline CDR1 reads MNHEY; CDR2 reads SMNVEV (reference sequence). The chain's CDR3 is CASSLRRDGGEQYF. The CDR3 nucleotides are TGTGCCAGCAGTTTAAGAAGGGATGGGGGCGAGCAGTACTTC.

This sequence joins TRBV30 and TRBJ1-4; D is ambiguous. CDR3 size: 13 residues. Germline-derived CDR1 and CDR2 are GTSNPN and SVGIG (reference sequence). V lost 4 bases, J lost 7 bases, and 13 bases lay in between. The chain's CDR3 is CAWNGLGLEKLFF. CDR3 nucleotide sequence: TGTGCCTGGAACGGGCTGGGTCTTGAAAAACTGTTTTTT.

This clone was detected only a few times. This sequence joins TRBV7-2 and TRBJ2-7; 7 positions agree with TRBD2. The J segment lost 6 bases and the V segment lost 2 bases, leaving 10 bases of the junction unmatched. The CDR3 sequence is 15 residues long. Germline V gene sequence: CDR1 SGHTA, CDR2 FQGNSA. The CDR3: CASSLSAGEHGEQYF. CDR3 nucleotides: TGTGCCAGCAGCTTATCGGCGGGAGAGCATGGCGAGCAGTACTTC.

The CDR3 reads CASRRPGQSYEQYF. CDR3 nucleotide sequence: TGTGCCAGCCGACGTCCGGGACAGAGTTACGAGCAGTACTTC. The chain links TRBV27 to TRBJ2-7; 7 nucleotides match TRBD1. CDR1 is MNHEY and CDR2 is SMNVEV in the germline V gene (reference sequence). Trimming removed 8 bases from V and 4 bases from J; junction bases left unmatched: 11. The CDR3 is made up of 14 amino acids.

The chain recombines TRBV28 with TRBJ2-7, with TRBD1 matching 8 bases. Germline V gene data show CDR1 as MDHEN and CDR2 as SYDVKM. V dropped 4 bases and J dropped 3; count of bases not matched to a gene: 11. The CDR3 sequence is 16 residues long. The DNA for the CDR3 is TGTGCCAGCAGTTCCCCGGGACAGGTACTTAACTACGAGCAGTACTTC. Its translation is CASSSPGQVLNYEQYF.

The chain links TRBV28 to TRBJ1-2; the D gene is possibly TRBD1 (6 bases). The CDR3 is 13 residues long. Deletions cut 6 bases from V and 2 bases from J, with 10 bases between. Germline lookup yields CDR1 MDHEN and CDR2 SYDVKM. In DNA, the CDR3 is TGTGCCAGCAGGACGGACAGAAACTATGGCTACACCTTC. This encodes CASRTDRNYGYTF.

V is TRBV7-6 and J is TRBJ1-2; weak D call: TRBD1 (6 bases). Germline CDR1 and CDR2: SGHVS and FNYEAQ. This CDR3 is 15 amino acids long. The germline V and J ends were trimmed by 1 base and 4 bases, with 13 bases remaining between them. CDR3 in DNA: TGTGCCAGCAGCTTAGTGGGGGGCCAAACCTATGGCTACACCTTC. It encodes CASSLVGGQTYGYTF. The full variable domain, rest sourced from reference TRBV7-6 and TRBJ1-2, is GAGVSQSPRYKVTKRGQDVALRCDPISGHVSLYWYRQALGQGPEFLTYFNYEAQQDKSGLPNDRFSAERPEGSISTLTIQRTEQRDSAMYRCASSLVGGQTYGYTFGSGTRLTVV.

The chain recombines TRBV16 with TRBJ2-3; tentatively, D is TRBD1 (5 bases). Trimming took 2 bases from V and 6 from J, leaving 15 bases between them. Germline CDR1 is KGHSY and CDR2 is FQNENV. CDR3 length: 15 residues. CDR3 in DNA: TGTGCCAGCAGCCAAGTCAGGGCCCTCCGGGATACGCAGTATTTT. It is translated as CASSQVRALRDTQYF.

V is TRBV5-8 and J is TRBJ1-2; a possible D gene is TRBD1 (5 bases). Germline assignment: CDR1 SGHTS and CDR2 YDEGEE. Trimming removed 4 bases at V and 8 bases at J, with 15 bases between. This CDR3 is 13 amino acids long. Here the CDR3 DNA reads TGTGCCAGCAGCCGCGAGGGGTTTTTCGGCTACACCTTC. As protein: CASSREGFFGYTF. Together with reference TRBV5-8 and TRBJ1-2, the CDR3 gives the full variable domain: EAGVTQSPTHLIKTRGQQATLRCSPISGHTSVYWYQQALGLGLQFLLWYDEGEERNRGNFPPRFSGRQFPNYSSELNVNALELEDSALYLCASSREGFFGYTFGSGTRLTVV.